This T cell receptor beta chain was captured in a study of shared clonotypes between healthy human individuals (dated by TCRdb to 2020 to 2021). Some background on the complete study: A few men and two women, aged 18 to 49 years, made up the cohort. Different laboratories and diverse techniques were used to prepare libraries and sequence TCR repertoires, to increase sequencing depth and limit assay-specific biases. For each donor, three plates each were used for CD4 naive and CD4 memory, two plates were used for CD8 naive, and one plate was used for CD8 memory. To estimate repertoire size and how much clonotype sharing occurs between individuals, the study deeply sequenced the blood TCR repertoires of five healthy adults. Per donor, leukapheresis produced somewhere between about 0.8 and 9 billion PBMCs.

Here is what the overall study found, with its caveats: When a handful of donors were compared, the shared fraction of clonotypes was about 5% for naive CD4, 3.5% for naive CD8, more than 2% for memory CD4, and around 0.37% for memory CD8. Larger estimated clonotype richness was generally found for naive subsets than for memory subsets. Incomplete sequencing was indicated by rarefaction of sorted-subset datasets, despite the large sequencing depth. Pairwise subsampling led to the expectation that sequencing depth would affect the degree of clonotype sharing among donors. Clonotypes shared by all four sorted-subset donors showed higher generation probabilities than non-shared clonotypes. The genetic and exposure-history diversity represented was limited by the small number of donors. Sampling was limited to blood, and TCR repertoires in tissue likely differ from TCR repertoires in blood.

CD8 naive samples consisted of CD45RO-negative cells that were positively selected for CCR7, yielding a CD45RA+CCR7+ population without TemRA cells. The donors were healthy, HIV-negative adults who had no recently reported acute infections or vaccinations. Every donor was a Caucasian adult living in Nashville, Tennessee, USA. Blood was obtained by leukapheresis, after which PBMCs were separated by Ficoll-Histopaque density gradient centrifugation and cryopreserved in liquid nitrogen vapor phase. Analytical flow cytometry was used to check the purity and quantity of each magnetically sorted T cell population. From each sorted fraction, genomic DNA was isolated and quantified by UV absorbance on a Nanodrop 2000c. Using the deep immunoSEQ assay, multiplex PCR amplified TCR CDR3 regions from genomic DNA. For each cell subset, the extracted genomic DNA was distributed evenly across all wells of several immunoSEQ 96-well plates, and each plate served as one replicate. For sorted subsets, each replicate PCR was loaded with around 200 ng genomic DNA, equivalent to 25,000 to 35,000 T cell genomes. The purified libraries were quantified using a Qubit 3.0 fluorometer, sized with a Bioanalyzer 2100, and then quantified again using the KAPA Library Quantification kit. Every immunoSEQ 96-well plate was sequenced on a separate single-read 150-cycle Illumina NextSeq 550 flow cell. The paper's processing steps were these. Because only junctional sequences without quality scores were contained in the immunoSEQ output, filtering matching that applied to full-length reads could not be performed. Sequences were annotated with PyIR, a Python wrapper for IgBLAST v1.9, using IMGT germline references to assign V/J genes and CDR3. Any read was removed if the V/J assignment was weak (E-value above 1e-6), the CDR3 was missing, or the read contained stop codons, out-of-frame junctions, or ambiguous translated residues. A V3J clonotype was defined by an identical inferred V gene, J gene, and CDR3 amino acid sequence. To compute the percentage overlap between repertoires, the number of shared unique clonotypes was divided by the size of the smaller repertoire. Repertoire richness was assessed with RTK rarefaction, the Chao1 estimator, and Recon v2.1 estimates of unobserved clonotypes. Generation probabilities for all TCRbeta clonotypes obtained by the gDNA method from a handful of donors were computed using OLGA. In its TCRdb copy, this immuneACCESS table keeps in-frame sequences only and misses some clones. Where compared with another copy, unresolved V genes explain less than half of these, and the others have no known cause. That table gives V, J and clone size, and the DNA gave D and trimming. Recorded for this sample are around 550,000 clones; roughly 95% of them occurred a single time. The ten largest account for 0.11% of the sample.

A remark on this clone: Which antigen it targets is not known. One base away there is no much larger clone; base qualities are not given. Other nucleotide sequences from this sample produce the same CDR3.

The germline V gene sets CDR1 to SNHLY and CDR2 to FYNNEI. Including the terminal cysteine and phenylalanine, the CDR3 comprises 11 residues. CDR3 DNA is the only sequence kept; it has 33 bases, read in frame from the first base. The sequence was collected from a woman between 25 and 40 years old in good health. The sequence links TRBV2 to TRBJ2-5; the D gene remains uncertain. Matching the DNA end better, TRBJ2-7 makes the J call doubtful. What was sequenced was naive CD8+ T cells sorted from blood. The cell subset or site label on this specimen signifies: CD45RA+CCR7+. The DNA sequence is given as TGTGCCAGCAGTGGGAGCTACGAGCAGTACTTC. Translated, it reads CASSGSYEQYF.